Below, 9 T cell receptor beta chains from the same sample are listed, as sequenced in a study of control samples from healthy donors and cancer patients. The method was immunoSEQ multiplex PCR; TCRdb's version includes in-frame clones alone and lacks a portion of them. The sample yields about 130,000 clones, roughly 90% seen once. The sample was blood. The origin of the receptors is a woman aged 45-60 years in good health.

This rearrangement joins TRBV2 to TRBJ2-1; the D gene is possibly TRBD1 (5 bases). The CDR3 loop spans 15 amino acids. Germline-derived CDR1 and CDR2 are SNHLY and FYNNEI. The V end was cut by 6 bases, the J end by 0 bases, with 12 bases between. The CDR3 sequence: CASRKDSSSYNEQFF. CDR3 DNA sequence: TGTGCCAGCAGGAAAGACAGCAGCTCCTACAATGAGCAGTTCTTC.

Concerning this clone: Other nucleotide sequences in the sample specify the same CDR3. The rearrangement joins TRBV3-1 (or the pseudogene TRBV3-2) to TRBJ1-1; D gene unclear. The V gene's germline CDR1 is LGHDT and CDR2 YNNKEL (reference sequence). The CDR3 is 15 amino acids. Trimming shortened V by 4 bases and J by 4 bases, and 16 bases separated the two germline ends. The DNA of the CDR3 is TGTGCCAGCAGCCTTGGTCCGGGGTCGGGCACTGAAGCTTTCTTT. This gives the protein CASSLGPGSGTEAFF.

The chain links TRBV11-3 to TRBJ2-3; D possibly corresponds to TRBD2 (7 bases). There are 15 residues in the CDR3. Trimming left V 5 bases short and J 4 bases short, with 16 bases between. CDR1 SGHNT and CDR2 YENEEA come from the germline V gene. This CDR3 is CASSPRGGVADTQYF. In nucleotides, the CDR3 is TGTGCCAGCAGCCCTAGAGGGGGGGTGGCAGATACGCAGTATTTT.

This chain uses TRBV15 with TRBJ2-2; TRBD1 matches 7 bases. CDR1 LNHNV and CDR2 YYDKDF come from the germline V gene (reference sequence). V shed 3 bases and J 6 bases; nucleotides not matched to a gene: 7. The CDR3 has 15 amino acids. The CDR3 region is CATSRVGQVPGELFF. The DNA of the CDR3 is TGTGCCACCAGCAGGGTTGGACAGGTACCCGGGGAGCTGTTTTTT.

V and J are TRBV19 and TRBJ1-2; tentatively, D is TRBD1 (5 bases). The V gene's germline CDR1 is LNHDA and CDR2 SQIVND (reference sequence). The CDR3 totals 13 residues. Trimming removed 3 bases from V and 2 bases from J, with 7 bases in between. The CDR3 reads CASSMGQNYGYTF. The CDR3 DNA reads TGTGCCAGTAGTATGGGGCAGAACTATGGCTACACCTTC.

The chain uses TRBV9 and TRBJ2-7; maybe TRBD1 (6 bases). V lost 0 bases and J 1 base, leaving 11 bases between the germline ends. CDR1 and CDR2 from the germline V gene are SGDLS and YYNGEE. This CDR3 comprises 15 residues. The CDR3: CASSVEWDTSYEQYF. The DNA of the CDR3 is TGTGCCAGCAGCGTAGAGTGGGACACTTCCTACGAGCAGTACTTC.

This chain uses TRBV2 with TRBJ1-3; D uncertain. The V and J ends lost 4 bases and 1 base respectively, with 8 bases between them. The CDR3 covers 14 residues. Germline CDR1 reads SNHLY; CDR2 reads FYNNEI. CDR3 residues: CASSGRQSGNTIYF. The CDR3 nucleotides are TGTGCCAGCAGTGGTAGGCAGTCTGGAAACACCATATATTTT.

V and J are TRBV5-4 and TRBJ2-2; 9 bases match TRBD2. CDR1 is SGHNT, CDR2 YYREEE, per germline (reference sequence). There are 15 residues in the CDR3. Trimming removed 4 bases from V and 5 bases from J; junction bases left unmatched: 6. The DNA for the CDR3 is TGTGCCAGCAGCGCGTTAGCGGGAGAGACCGGGGAGCTGTTTTTT. Translating gives CASSALAGETGELFF.

The V call is TRBV20-1, the J call TRBJ1-1; TRBD1 agrees at 7 bases. The CDR3 runs 11 residues. Germline V gene sequence: CDR1 DFQATT, CDR2 SNEGSKA (reference sequence). Trimming took 6 bases from V and 9 from J; bases not matched to a gene: 7. The CDR3 region is CSAALDRQAFF. The CDR3 DNA reads TGCAGTGCCGCATTGGACAGGCAAGCTTTCTTT.